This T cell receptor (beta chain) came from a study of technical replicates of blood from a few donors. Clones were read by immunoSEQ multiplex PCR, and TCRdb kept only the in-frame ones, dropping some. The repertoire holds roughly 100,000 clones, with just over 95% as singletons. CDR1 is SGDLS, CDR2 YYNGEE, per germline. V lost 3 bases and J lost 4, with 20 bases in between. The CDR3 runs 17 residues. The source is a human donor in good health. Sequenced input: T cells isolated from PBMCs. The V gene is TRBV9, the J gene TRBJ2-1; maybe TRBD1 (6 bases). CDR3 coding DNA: TGTGCCAGCAGCGCCGATCAGGGGCGTCAGTGGTACAATGAGCAGTTCTTC. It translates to CASSADQGRQWYNEQFF.